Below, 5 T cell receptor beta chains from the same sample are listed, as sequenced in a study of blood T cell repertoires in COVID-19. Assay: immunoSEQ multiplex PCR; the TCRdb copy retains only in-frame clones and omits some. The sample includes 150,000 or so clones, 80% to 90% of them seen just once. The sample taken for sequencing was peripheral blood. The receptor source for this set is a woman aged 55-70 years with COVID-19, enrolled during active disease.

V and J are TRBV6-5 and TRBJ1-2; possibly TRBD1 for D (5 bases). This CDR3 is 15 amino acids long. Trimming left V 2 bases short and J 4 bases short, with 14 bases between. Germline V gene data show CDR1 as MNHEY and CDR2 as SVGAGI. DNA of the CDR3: TGTGCCAGCAGTTACGCGCCCAGGGCAAGCTATGGCTACACCTTC. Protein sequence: CASSYAPRASYGYTF.

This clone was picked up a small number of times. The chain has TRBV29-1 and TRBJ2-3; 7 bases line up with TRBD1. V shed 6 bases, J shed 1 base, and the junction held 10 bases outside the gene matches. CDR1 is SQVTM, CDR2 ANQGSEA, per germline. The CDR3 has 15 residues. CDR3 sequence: CSVADRAGGTDTQYF. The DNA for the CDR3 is TGCAGCGTCGCAGACAGGGCGGGTGGCACAGATACGCAGTATTTT.

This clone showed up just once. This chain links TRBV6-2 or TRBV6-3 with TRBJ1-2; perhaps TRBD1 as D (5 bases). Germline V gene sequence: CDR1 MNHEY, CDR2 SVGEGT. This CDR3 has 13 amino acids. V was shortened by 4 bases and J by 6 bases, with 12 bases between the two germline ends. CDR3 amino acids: CASSSQGFDGYTF. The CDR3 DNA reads TGTGCCAGCAGTTCCCAGGGTTTCGATGGCTACACCTTC.

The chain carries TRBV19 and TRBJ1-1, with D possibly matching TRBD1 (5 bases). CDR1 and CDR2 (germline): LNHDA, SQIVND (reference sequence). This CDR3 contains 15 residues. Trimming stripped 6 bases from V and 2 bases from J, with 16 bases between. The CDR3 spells CASSLGEVANTEAFF. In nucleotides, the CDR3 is TGTGCCAGTAGCTTAGGGGAAGTTGCAAACACTGAAGCTTTCTTT.

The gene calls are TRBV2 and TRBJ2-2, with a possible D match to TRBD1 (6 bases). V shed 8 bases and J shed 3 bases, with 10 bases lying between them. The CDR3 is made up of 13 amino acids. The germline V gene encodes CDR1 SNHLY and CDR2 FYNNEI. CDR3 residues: CASHKGDTGELFF. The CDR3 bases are TGTGCCAGCCATAAGGGGGACACCGGGGAGCTGTTTTTT.